Described below is a single T cell receptor (beta chain) sequence and its context. Its antigen remains unknown. The data belong to a study of cytomegalovirus exposure and HLA in healthy donors. Findings of the study overall: Analyzed later, association rates of TCRs varied across HLA loci, with DRB1 most and HLA-C fewest. Analysis was carried out at a later point, and it linked a missense DCLRE1C variant to TCR beta V- and J-gene trimming.

Vbeta (60) and Jbeta (13) primers were used in the PCR. Using immunoSEQ multiplex PCR, the repertoire was profiled, and TCRdb retains in-frame clones only, with some absent. The sample has around 99,000 clones, about 76% seen once; the top ten hold around 2.1%. The V gene's germline CDR1 is SGHNT and CDR2 YYREEE (reference sequence). The V and J ends lost 3 bases and 10 bases, in that order; junction bases with no gene match: 13. The length of the CDR3 is 15 residues. The chain has TRBV5-4 and TRBJ1-1; TRBD1 aligns across 9 bases. The sequence was obtained from a young woman in good health and CMV-seronegative. Source material: PBMCs. The CDR3 loop reads CASSSFEVPQGAAFF. The CDR3 DNA reads as TGTGCCAGCAGCTCGTTCGAGGTCCCACAGGGGGCAGCTTTCTTT.